This T cell receptor (beta chain) originates from a study of Graves' ophthalmopathy and Graves' hyperthyroidism. The CDR3 spans 15 residues. V was trimmed by 6 bases and J by 7 bases, leaving 18 bases between them. Patients with other autoimmune diseases, uncontrolled infections, pregnancy or lactation were excluded. PBMCs stemmed from more than 9.5 ml of fresh peripheral blood. The study amplified TCR beta CDR3 regions using RNA transcripts. HTBI-primed first-round RT-PCR preceded second-round multiplex PCR. TCRdb processed the multiplex PCR reads anew with MiXCR; each CDR3 protein has one entry. The sample yields more than 550,000 distinct CDR3 sequences, 35% to 50% seen once.

The chain uses TRBV12-3 or TRBV12-4 and TRBJ2-2; D is tentatively TRBD1 or TRBD2 (6 bases each). This clonotype was obtained from an adult man with Graves' ophthalmopathy. The source material was peripheral blood. For the CDR3, the DNA is TGTGCCAGCAGCCAAGGAGGGGGGCCTAACGGGGAGCTGTTTTTT. This gives the protein CASSQGGGPNGELFF.